This T cell receptor beta chain was documented in a study of regulatory T cells in long-lasting Graves disease. Time point described: newly diagnosed GD, antithyroid drugs for less than 3 months. Following extraction of RNA from PBMCs, that RNA was used to make the TCR library. With iRepertoire HTBI primers and Arm-PCR of CDR3 regions, TCR beta libraries were built. One entry per CDR3 protein results from TCRdb running MiXCR on the multiplex PCR reads. This table holds roughly 500,000 distinct CDR3 sequences, more than 10% found once. The germline CDR1 and CDR2 sequences are ENHRY and SYGVKD. The ends lost 4 bases at V and 5 bases at J; junction bases unmatched: 9. The CDR3 length is 17 residues. The same sample was also studied in work on T cells in Graves' hyperthyroidism and ophthalmopathy. This second study says: From stable hyperthyroidism, ophthalmopathy was separated by a 13 V-J model.

The rearrangement links TRBV10-3 to TRBJ2-3; 13 bases are shared with TRBD2. The material was peripheral blood mononuclear cells (PBMCs), obtained at new diagnosis, from a patient treated with antithyroid drugs. This TCR was sampled from a woman younger than 45 with Graves disease. The CDR3 nucleotides read TGTGCCATCAGTGGGTCACTAGCGGGAGGGCCGATAGATACGCAGTATTTT. Translation: CAISGSLAGGPIDTQYF.